This TCR beta chain was identified during a study of cytomegalovirus exposure and HLA in healthy donors. To note about this clone: Antigen specificity is unknown.

After removal of 4 bases from V and 3 bases from J, the junction contained 7 bases not matched to a gene. This CDR3 spans 15 amino acids. In germline, CDR1 is SGHNT, CDR2 YYREEE (reference sequence). Regarding the study as a whole: Fewer N-insertions (relative to the approximately 700-donor mean) were reportedly seen in an Asian-associated ancestry cluster in a later analysis. A later analysis found common viral pathogens apparently linked to several of the most significant clusters.

PCR was performed using 60 Vbeta and 13 Jbeta primers. TCRdb's copy holds only in-frame clones and misses some; the assay was immunoSEQ multiplex PCR. The repertoire holds about 140,000 clones, with around 77% as singletons. The sample was PBMCs. This TCR came from a woman between 45 and 65 years old in good health and CMV-seronegative. This chain links TRBV5-4 with TRBJ2-3; TRBD1 agrees at 8 bases. Here the CDR3 reads CASSLDRGYTDTQYF. The CDR3 DNA reads as TGTGCCAGCAGCCTAGACAGGGGTTATACAGATACGCAGTATTTT. The full variable domain, rest sourced from reference TRBV5-4 and TRBJ2-3, is ETGVTQSPTHLIKTRGQQVTLRCSSQSGHNTVSWYQQALGQGPQFIFQYYREEENGRGNFPPRFSGLQFPNYSSELNVNALELDDSALYLCASSLDRGYTDTQYFGPGTRLTVL.